The 15 T cell receptor beta chains in this list originate from one sample, sequenced in a study of blood T cell repertoires in COVID-19. TCRdb's table, derived via immunoSEQ multiplex PCR, lists solely in-frame clones and lacks some. The sample has 200,000 to 250,000 clones, about 85% seen once; the top ten hold more than 10%. The specimen was peripheral blood. The receptor set was obtained from a woman aged 18-29 years who had recovered from COVID-19.

This clone was counted once. V gene TRBV12-5 combines with J gene TRBJ1-1; 8 bases fit TRBD1. With V trimmed by 2 bases and J by 5 bases, 10 bases remained unmatched. The CDR3 consists of 16 residues. Germline loops: CDR1 LGHNT, CDR2 FRNRAP. The chain's CDR3 is CASGLTGQGGRTEAFF. The CDR3 DNA reads TGTGCTAGTGGTTTGACTGGACAGGGCGGCAGGACTGAAGCTTTCTTT.

The chain uses TRBV14 and TRBJ1-2; D unresolved. Germline CDR1 and CDR2: SGHDN and FVKESK. V was pared by 0 bases and J by 8 bases, with 10 bases between. The CDR3 sequence is 13 residues long. CDR3 loop: CASSQDPGRGYTF. The CDR3 DNA sequence: TGTGCCAGCAGCCAAGATCCCGGGAGGGGCTACACCTTC.

This chain connects TRBV6-5 to TRBJ2-1, with D maybe TRBD2 (6 bases). Between the trimmed V and J ends, which lost 6 bases and 4 bases, there was a span of 16 bases. The germline CDR1 and CDR2 sequences are MNHEY and SVGAGI. The CDR3 loop spans 15 amino acids. The CDR3 nucleotides are TGTGCCAGCAGCCCGGTCGAGCGGGCTTACAATGAGCAGTTCTTC. This encodes CASSPVERAYNEQFF.

V usage is TRBV7-9 and J usage is TRBJ1-2; 7 nucleotides match TRBD1. Germline-derived CDR1 and CDR2 are SEHNR and FQNEAQ (reference sequence). J was trimmed by 3 bases and V by 9 bases; bases with no gene match: 1. This CDR3 is built from 11 residues. The CDR3 DNA reads TGTGCCAGTGACAGGGACTATGGCTACACCTTC. It is translated as CASDRDYGYTF.

The CDR3 sequence: CASSLSWLNEQFF. CDR3 nucleotide sequence: TGTGCCAGCAGTTTATCCTGGCTCAATGAGCAGTTCTTC. The chain joins TRBV27 to TRBJ2-1; D ambiguous. Germline assignment: CDR1 MNHEY and CDR2 SMNVEV (reference sequence). V was pared by 0 bases and J by 6 bases, with 6 bases between. CDR3 length equals 13 residues.

The V and J genes are TRBV14 and TRBJ1-3; no reliable D call. V lost 2 bases, J lost 1 base, and 6 bases lay in between. CDR3 length equals 14 residues. Per germline, CDR1 SGHDN and CDR2 FVKESK. Here the CDR3 DNA reads TGTGCCAGCAGCCAAAGAGGTTCTGGAAACACCATATATTTT. Protein product: CASSQRGSGNTIYF.

This chain joins TRBV5-1 and TRBJ2-3, with D uncertain. Germline-derived CDR1 and CDR2 are SGHRS and YFSETQ. The CDR3 length is 14 residues. With 2 bases removed from V and 4 bases from J, the gap between germline ends came to 11 bases. The CDR3 nucleotides are TGCGCCAGCAGCTTAGGAGATTCATCAGATACGCAGTATTTT. Translating it yields CASSLGDSSDTQYF.

The chain uses TRBV7-2 and TRBJ2-3; no clear D. Trimming cost V 2 bases and J 3 bases, with 9 bases left between them. Germline V gives CDR1 SGHTA, CDR2 FQGNSA. The CDR3 runs 14 residues. CDR3 sequence (DNA): TGTGCCAGCAGCTTAAAGACTGGAACAGATACGCAGTATTTT. Protein: CASSLKTGTDTQYF.

The gene calls are TRBV4-1 and TRBJ2-1, with 7 bases that match TRBD1. CDR1 is MGHRA, CDR2 YSYEKL, per germline. CDR3 size: 14 residues. V gave up 4 bases and J gave up 5 bases; unmatched junction bases: 5. In nucleotides, the CDR3 is TGCGCCAGCAGCCCAGGGGGTAACCACAATGAGCAGTTCTTC. It specifies CASSPGGNHNEQFF.

V gene TRBV5-4 combines with J gene TRBJ2-1; D is unclear. V lost 4 bases to trimming and J lost 9 bases, with 23 bases between them. Germline-derived CDR1 and CDR2 are SGHNT and YYREEE (reference sequence). This CDR3 region has 16 residues. The CDR3 protein is CASSTTLGPAAVEQFF. CDR3 nucleotide sequence: TGTGCCAGCAGCACAACTCTAGGTCCCGCCGCGGTTGAGCAGTTCTTC.

This rearrangement joins TRBV23-1 to TRBJ2-2; 8 nucleotides agree with TRBD1. TRBV23-1 is an open reading frame whose function is uncertain. V lost 7 bases and J lost 5; bases outside the gene matches: 6. This CDR3 is 14 amino acids long. CDR3 nucleotides: TGCGCCAGCAACCGGACAGGGAGAACCGGGGAGCTGTTTTTT. It specifies CASNRTGRTGELFF.

This clone occurred a few times. V is TRBV6-1 and J is TRBJ1-2, with a tentative D call TRBD1 (6 bases). The CDR3 sequence is 16 residues long. Germline assignment: CDR1 MNHNS and CDR2 SASEGT. V shed 0 bases and J shed 4 bases, with 15 bases lying between them. The CDR3 loop reads CASSEAYAGVPYGYTF. CDR3 bases: TGTGCCAGCAGTGAAGCCTATGCAGGGGTCCCCTATGGCTACACCTTC.

The rearrangement links TRBV6-5 to TRBJ1-2, with 10 bases matching TRBD1. The length of the CDR3 is 15 residues. The germline CDR1 and CDR2 sequences are MNHEY and SVGAGI. V shed 4 bases, J shed 8 bases, and the junction held 10 bases outside the gene matches. The CDR3 sequence: CASSSPMDRGIGYTF. The CDR3 nucleotides read TGTGCCAGCAGTTCGCCAATGGACAGGGGGATCGGCTACACCTTC.

V gene TRBV9 combines with J gene TRBJ1-2; D not resolved. Germline V gene lookup returns CDR1 SGDLS and CDR2 YYNGEE. V lost 3 bases to trimming and J lost 4 bases, with 10 bases between them. The length of the CDR3 is 13 residues. The CDR3 nucleotides read TGTGCCAGCAGCGAGTCAGGAGGCTATGGCTACACCTTC. Translation gives CASSESGGYGYTF.

Only a few counts were recorded for this clone. The chain couples TRBV19 to TRBJ2-2, with TRBD2 as a possible D gene (5 bases). This CDR3 region has 15 residues. V gave up 4 bases and J gave up 0 bases, with 9 bases separating them. Germline lookup yields CDR1 LNHDA and CDR2 SQIVND (reference sequence). CDR3 in amino acids: CASSTAEANTGELFF. The CDR3 DNA reads TGTGCCAGTAGTACAGCGGAGGCGAACACCGGGGAGCTGTTTTTT.